This T cell receptor (beta chain) was documented in a study of beta chain features in type 1 diabetes. Overall study context: The number of sorted cells examined across all samples was some 99 million. Study-level points and caveats: In type 1 diabetes patients, VDJ junctions had fewer insertions; deletions at these junctions were more frequent. Equally in patients and controls, shorter templates might have been favored by PCR. Researchers cautioned that cDNA sequencing could over-represent cells with high TCR expression.

This CDR3 spans 17 amino acids. V shed 1 base, J shed 2 bases, and the junction held 11 bases outside the gene matches. Germline-derived CDR1 and CDR2 are SGHTA and FQGNSA. This clone has only a few counts. Its antigen is unknown. Expressed TCRB transcripts were sequenced after all isolated RNA was converted to cDNA. Assay used: immunoSEQ multiplex PCR; TCRdb lists only in-frame clones, some missing. Of over 300,000 clones listed, less than 10% were seen once; the top ten hold around 0.44%. The source material was central memory CD4+ T cells from blood. The J gene is TRBJ2-7, the V gene TRBV7-2; the match to TRBD2 covers 7 bases. This receptor was taken from a woman under 30 in good health. The CDR3 spells CASSLVGGSGPAYEQYF. DNA of the CDR3: TGTGCCAGCAGCTTAGTTGGCGGGAGTGGACCAGCCTACGAGCAGTACTTC.